Detailed here is one T cell receptor (beta chain). Its antigen is not identified. The data were obtained in a study of a mutant IDH1 vaccine in newly diagnosed glioma. The wider study: Patients received vaccination from 4-6 weeks after radiotherapy alone, or with temozolomide cycles. Before enrollment, patients got radiotherapy alone, temozolomide alone, or mostly the combination.

Time point specified: week 11, during vaccination. Topical imiquimod was applied with each vaccine dose, which held 300 ug of mutant IDH1 20-mer peptide. Each astrocytoma in the donors was new, WHO grade 3 or 4, IDH1-mutant and ATRX-lost. Method: immunoSEQ multiplex PCR; TCRdb's copy keeps in-frame clones and lacks some. This table holds under 150,000 clones, roughly 78% found once. Deletions cut 3 bases from V and 7 bases from J, with 16 bases between. This CDR3 is 15 amino acids long. CDR1 SGHTS and CDR2 YDEGEE come from the germline V gene. The V gene is TRBV5-8, the J gene TRBJ1-4, with D maybe TRBD1 (6 bases). The receptor was isolated from a middle-aged man with glioma. The sequencing here drew on PBMCs, taken from a glioma patient whose treatment included an IDH1 peptide vaccine. This CDR3 reads CASSSGGRPGEKLFF. The CDR3, as DNA: TGTGCCAGCAGCTCGGGGGGCAGACCGGGTGAAAAACTGTTTTTT. Combining the CDR3 with reference TRBV5-8 and TRBJ1-4 gives the whole variable domain EAGVTQSPTHLIKTRGQQATLRCSPISGHTSVYWYQQALGLGLQFLLWYDEGEERNRGNFPPRFSGRQFPNYSSELNVNALELEDSALYLCASSSGGRPGEKLFFGSGTQLSVL.